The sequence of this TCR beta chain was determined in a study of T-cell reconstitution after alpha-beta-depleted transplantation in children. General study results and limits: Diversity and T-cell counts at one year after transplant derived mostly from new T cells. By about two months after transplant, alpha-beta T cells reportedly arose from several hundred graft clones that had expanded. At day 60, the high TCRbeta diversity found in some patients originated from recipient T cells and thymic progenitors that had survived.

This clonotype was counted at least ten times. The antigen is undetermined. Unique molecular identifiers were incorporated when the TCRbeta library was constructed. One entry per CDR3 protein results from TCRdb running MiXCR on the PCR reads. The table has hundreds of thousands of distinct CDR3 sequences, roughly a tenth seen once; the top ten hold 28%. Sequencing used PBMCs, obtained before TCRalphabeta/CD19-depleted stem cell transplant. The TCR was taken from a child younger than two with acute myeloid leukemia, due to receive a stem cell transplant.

CDR3 nucleotides: TGTGCCAGCAGCCAAGTAGGGGGAGGCGAAGGAAACACCATATATTTT. This codes for CASSQVGGGEGNTIYF. This sequence joins TRBV3-1 and TRBJ1-3; tentatively, D is TRBD1 (6 bases). This CDR3 contains 16 residues. V lost 1 base and J 4 bases, leaving 14 bases between the germline ends. Germline CDR1 reads LGHDT; CDR2 reads YNNKEL (reference sequence).